What follows are 17 T cell receptor beta chains derived from one specimen sequenced in a study of cytomegalovirus exposure and HLA in healthy donors. Amplification used 60 Vbeta primers and 13 Jbeta primers. This table comes from immunoSEQ multiplex PCR, and its TCRdb copy is limited to in-frame clones, with some not included. The listing contains around 150,000 clones. The sequenced material came from PBMCs. Receptor source: a man in his forties in good health and CMV-seronegative.

The CDR3 DNA is TGTGCCAGCAGCTTGTCCTCTTCCTACAATGAGCAGTTCTTC. Amino acid sequence: CASSLSSSYNEQFF. The rearrangement uses TRBV5-6 and TRBJ2-1; D is uncertain. The V end lost 1 base, the J end lost 1 base, and 6 bases lay between the germline ends. CDR1 and CDR2 from the germline V gene are SGHDT and YYEEEE. The CDR3 extends over 14 amino acids.

The J gene is TRBJ2-1, the V gene TRBV14; possible D gene TRBD2, 6 bases. Per germline, CDR1 SGHDN and CDR2 FVKESK. The CDR3 consists of 15 residues. V lost 1 base and J lost 6, with 13 bases in between. The CDR3 reads CASSQGDWTFNEQFF. CDR3 coding DNA: TGTGCCAGCAGCCAAGGGGACTGGACTTTCAATGAGCAGTTCTTC.

This sequence joins TRBV6-5 and TRBJ1-4; TRBD1 matches 10 bases. V gave up 5 bases and J gave up 8 bases; unmatched junction bases: 5. CDR1 is MNHEY and CDR2 is SVGAGI in the germline V gene. The CDR3 spans 14 residues. The CDR3, as DNA: TGTGCCAGCAGTACCGGGACAGGGGACGAAAAACTGTTTTTT. As protein: CASSTGTGDEKLFF.

The chain couples TRBV5-1 to TRBJ2-5; 8 nucleotides line up with TRBD1. V trimming: 5 bases; J trimming: 4 bases; junction bases outside the gene matches: 7. From germline, CDR1 is SGHRS and CDR2 YFSETQ. This CDR3 has 14 amino acids. CDR3: CASRTTGDRETQYF. The CDR3 nucleotides read TGCGCCAGCAGGACGACAGGGGATAGAGAGACCCAGTACTTC.

DNA of the CDR3: TGTGCCAGCAGTGAAATCGACGAGCAGTACTTC. Its translation is CASSEIDEQYF. J is TRBJ2-7 and V is TRBV2; D gene ambiguous. The CDR3 covers 11 residues. Trimming removed 2 bases at V and 5 bases at J, with 4 bases between. Germline loops: CDR1 SNHLY, CDR2 FYNNEI.

The V call is TRBV4-3, the J call TRBJ1-1, with TRBD1 identical over 7 bases. From germline, CDR1 is LGHNA and CDR2 YSLEER. V trimming: 1 base; J trimming: 5 bases; junction bases outside the gene matches: 7. The CDR3 covers 15 residues. The CDR3, as DNA: TGCGCCAGCAGCCAAGGTGAACAGGGGTGGACTGAAGCTTTCTTT. This encodes CASSQGEQGWTEAFF.

The V call is TRBV29-1, the J call TRBJ2-1, with TRBD2 matching over 9 bases. The CDR3 covers 13 residues. Germline values: CDR1 SQVTM, CDR2 ANQGSEA. V shed 3 bases and J 4 bases; nucleotides not matched to a gene: 1. CDR3 sequence reads: CSVEAGGYNEQFF. The CDR3 DNA follows: TGCAGCGTTGAGGCGGGGGGGTACAATGAGCAGTTCTTC.

This chain uses TRBV7-2 with TRBJ1-5; D may be TRBD1 (5 bases). V was trimmed by 5 bases and J by 3 bases, leaving 14 bases between them. Germline V gives CDR1 SGHTA, CDR2 FQGNSA. The CDR3 totals 15 residues. The CDR3 reads CASSGEGRFNQPQHF. CDR3 nucleotides: TGTGCCAGCAGCGGGGAGGGGAGGTTCAATCAGCCCCAGCATTTT.

The chain joins TRBV5-4 to TRBJ2-5, with D perhaps matching TRBD1 (6 bases). The CDR3 is 15 amino acids. Looked up from germline, CDR1 is SGHNT and CDR2 is YYREEE (reference sequence). Trimming stripped 0 bases from V and 2 bases from J, with 11 bases between. CDR3 protein: CASSLGGQGQETQYF. The CDR3 region has the DNA TGTGCCAGCAGCTTGGGGGGGCAGGGACAAGAGACCCAGTACTTC.

V is TRBV7-9 and J is TRBJ2-1; D call uncertain. Trimming took 3 bases from V and 8 from J, leaving 14 bases between them. Germline values: CDR1 SEHNR, CDR2 FQNEAQ (reference sequence). The CDR3 runs 14 residues. CDR3 amino acids: CASSFWSVGDEQFF. The CDR3 DNA reads TGTGCCAGCAGCTTCTGGTCCGTGGGCGATGAGCAGTTCTTC.

This rearrangement joins TRBV5-8 to TRBJ1-1; TRBD1 matches 10 bases. Germline trimming cut 2 bases from V and 1 base from J; bases unmatched to any gene: 8. CDR1 and CDR2 (germline): SGHTS, YDEGEE. There are 17 residues in the CDR3. The CDR3 DNA reads TGTGCCAGCAGCTTAGGACAGGGGGGGTTCCCGAACACTGAAGCTTTCTTT. Its translation: CASSLGQGGFPNTEAFF.

This sequence joins TRBV10-1 and TRBJ2-6; the match to TRBD1 covers 11 bases. Losses at the gene ends were 4 bases for V and 0 bases for J; bases not matched to a gene: 8. CDR1 is WNHNN and CDR2 is SYGVQD in the germline V gene (reference sequence). The CDR3 length is 19 residues. This CDR3 is CASSGIRGTGGSGANVLTF. The CDR3 DNA reads TGCGCCAGCAGTGGGATCCGGGGGACAGGGGGCTCTGGGGCCAACGTCCTGACTTTC.

The chain uses TRBV5-1 and TRBJ1-3, with D possibly TRBD1 on 5 matching bases. The CDR3 runs 15 residues. V dropped 2 bases and J dropped 0 bases, with 9 bases sitting between them. The germline gives CDR1 SGHRS, CDR2 YFSETQ. The CDR3 loop is CASSFRGTSGNTIYF. The CDR3 bases are TGCGCCAGCAGCTTTAGGGGAACCTCTGGAAACACCATATATTTT.

The genes are TRBV9 and TRBJ1-3, with 8 bases fitting TRBD1. V trimming: 6 bases; J trimming: 0 bases; junction bases outside the gene matches: 5. This CDR3 is 15 amino acids long. Germline V gene lookup returns CDR1 SGDLS and CDR2 YYNGEE. CDR3: CASNQGQVSGNTIYF. Written as DNA, the CDR3 is TGTGCCAGCAACCAGGGACAGGTCTCTGGAAACACCATATATTTT.

Of note for this clone: Distinct nucleotide sequences in the sample also encode this CDR3. The chain couples TRBV28 to TRBJ2-5; possible D gene TRBD1, 6 bases. With 0 bases removed from V and 2 bases from J, the gap between germline ends came to 10 bases. This CDR3 has 15 residues. CDR1 is MDHEN, CDR2 SYDVKM, per germline. The DNA of the CDR3 is TGTGCCAGCAGTTTATGGGGCAGGGGACAAGAGACCCAGTACTTC. Protein sequence: CASSLWGRGQETQYF. Looking up the rest from reference TRBV28 and TRBJ2-5 gives the full variable domain: DVKVTQSSRYLVKRTGEKVFLECVQDMDHENMFWYRQDPGLGLRLIYFSYDVKMKEKGDIPEGYSVSREKKERFSLILESASTNQTSMYLCASSLWGRGQETQYFGPGTRLLVL.

The gene calls are TRBV11-2 and TRBJ2-7, with a tentative D call TRBD1 (5 bases). V lost 1 base and J lost 0, with 7 bases in between. The germline V gene has CDR1 SGHAT and CDR2 FQNNGV. This CDR3 region has 14 residues. CDR3 DNA sequence: TGTGCCAGCAGCTTAGGACAGAGCTCCTACGAGCAGTACTTC. Encoded protein: CASSLGQSSYEQYF.

The rearrangement joins TRBV15 to TRBJ2-1; 8 nucleotides align to TRBD2. CDR1 is LNHNV, CDR2 YYDKDF, per germline (reference sequence). The CDR3 runs 13 residues. V was clipped by 2 bases and J by 8 bases; unmatched bases: 2. CDR3 loop: CATSRLAGHEQFF. CDR3 coding DNA: TGTGCCACCAGCAGACTAGCGGGCCATGAGCAGTTCTTC.